This is a list of T cell receptor beta chains from one sample in a study of read filtering for tumor transcriptome and immune sequencing. From the reads, TCRdb called clonotypes with MiXCR, one entry per CDR3 protein. The sample holds tens of thousands of distinct CDR3 sequences, 20% to 25% seen once. Sequencing was carried out using a population of CD138-negative cells sorted from bone marrow. Receptors were obtained from a donor aged 40 or older with multiple myeloma. The CDR3 runs from the conserved cysteine through the conserved F or W. The order of the fields is V gene, clone size, J gene, D gene, CDR3 DNA, CDR3 protein. The D gene is left open where the match is weak. Clone size is not always given. Where it is, it says once, few, many or a class for expanded clones.

V gene: TRBV3-1; clone size: many; J gene: TRBJ1-1; D gene: TRBD1; CDR3 DNA: TGTGCCAGCAGCCAAGCCCCGGGACAGGGGGACACTGAAGCTTTCTTT; CDR3 protein: CASSQAPGQGDTEAFF
V gene: TRBV3-1; clone size: few; J gene: TRBJ1-1; D gene: NA; CDR3 DNA: TGTGCCAGCAGCTACGGATCAGAGTGGGCTGAAGCTTTCTTT; CDR3 protein: CASSYGSEWAEAFF
V gene: TRBV12-3/TRBV12-4; clone size: many; J gene: TRBJ2-1; D gene: NA; CDR3 DNA: TGTGCCAGCAGTCTCAATAGTCCGCATGAGCAGTTCTTC; CDR3 protein: CASSLNSPHEQFF
V gene: TRBV12-3/TRBV12-4; clone size: many; J gene: TRBJ2-5; D gene: NA; CDR3 DNA: TGTGCCAGCAGTTTAGCCCCGGAAGAGACCCAGTACTTC; CDR3 protein: CASSLAPEETQYF
V gene: TRBV6-5; clone size: many; J gene: TRBJ2-7; D gene: NA; CDR3 DNA: TGTGCCAGCAAACCTCGGGTAGCGGTGTTCTACGAGCAGTACTTC; CDR3 protein: CASKPRVAVFYEQYF
V gene: TRBV20-1; clone size: few; J gene: TRBJ2-1; D gene: TRBD2; CDR3 DNA: TGCAGTGCTAGAGAGGTTGGTAGCGGGGATATCTACAATGAGCAGTTCTTC; CDR3 protein: CSAREVGSGDIYNEQFF
V gene: TRBV30; clone size: many; J gene: TRBJ1-2; D gene: NA; CDR3 DNA: TGTGCCTGGAGTGCCGCTGGGACATATGGCTACACCTTC; CDR3 protein: CAWSAAGTYGYTF
V gene: TRBV20-1; clone size: many; J gene: TRBJ1-5; D gene: NA; CDR3 DNA: TGCAGTGCTAGGACGGCAGGGCTCTATCAGCCCCAGCATTTT; CDR3 protein: CSARTAGLYQPQHF
V gene: TRBV30; clone size: many; J gene: TRBJ2-2; D gene: NA; CDR3 DNA: TGTGCCTGGAGACAGCCGAACACCGGGGAGCTGTTTTTT; CDR3 protein: CAWRQPNTGELFF
V gene: TRBV5-1; clone size: NA; J gene: TRBJ2-1; D gene: NA; CDR3 DNA: TGCGCCAGCAGCTATTACAGGAGTAGCTCCTACGATGAGCAGTTCTTC; CDR3 protein: CASSYYRSSSYDEQFF
V gene: TRBV23-1; clone size: NA; J gene: TRBJ2-7; D gene: TRBD1; CDR3 DNA: TGCGCCAGCAGTCAATTCCTCGGACAGGGAGAATCCTACGAGCAGTACTTC; CDR3 protein: CASSQFLGQGESYEQYF
V gene: TRBV5-1; clone size: NA; J gene: TRBJ2-7; D gene: NA; CDR3 DNA: TGCGCCAGCAGCTTCCTCACGGGTCCCTCCTACGAGCAGTACTTC; CDR3 protein: CASSFLTGPSYEQYF
V gene: TRBV29-1; clone size: many; J gene: TRBJ2-4; D gene: TRBD1; CDR3 DNA: TGCAGCGCCGGGACAGATAAAAACATTCAGTACTTC; CDR3 protein: CSAGTDKNIQYF
V gene: TRBV10-3; clone size: many; J gene: TRBJ2-7; D gene: TRBD1; CDR3 DNA: TGTGCCATCATGGGACAGGGGTACGAGCAGTACTTC; CDR3 protein: CAIMGQGYEQYF
V gene: TRBV5-4; clone size: few; J gene: TRBJ2-3; D gene: NA; CDR3 DNA: TGTGCCAGCAGCGGGCAGGGAGGAGGAACAGATACGCAGTATTTT; CDR3 protein: CASSGQGGGTDTQYF
V gene: TRBV6-6; clone size: many; J gene: TRBJ2-7; D gene: TRBD2; CDR3 DNA: TGTGCCAGCAGTTACTCCGGGGGGGGTCATTCCTACGAGCAGTACTTC; CDR3 protein: CASSYSGGGHSYEQYF
V gene: TRBV7-9; clone size: NA; J gene: TRBJ2-1; D gene: TRBD2; CDR3 DNA: TGTGCCAGCAGCTTAGATGGACTAGCGGGAGACGAGCAGTTCTTC; CDR3 protein: CASSLDGLAGDEQFF
V gene: TRBV2; clone size: medium-sized; J gene: TRBJ2-1; D gene: NA; CDR3 DNA: TGTGCCAGCAGTGAAAGGGGGGACTTTGAGCAGTTCTTC; CDR3 protein: CASSERGDFEQFF
V gene: TRBV5-5; clone size: NA; J gene: TRBJ2-2; D gene: NA; CDR3 DNA: TGTGCCAGCAGCTTGGCGAGGGGCGCGAACACCGGGGAGCTGTTTTTT; CDR3 protein: CASSLARGANTGELFF
V gene: TRBV7-2; clone size: many; J gene: TRBJ2-1; D gene: NA; CDR3 DNA: TGTGCCAGCAGCCCAGAGGTATCAGTGAATGAGCAGTTCTTC; CDR3 protein: CASSPEVSVNEQFF
V gene: TRBV5-1; clone size: NA; J gene: TRBJ2-1; D gene: TRBD1; CDR3 DNA: TGCGCCAGCAGCAGAGGACAGGCGGCGTACAATGGGCAGCTCTTC; CDR3 protein: CASSRGQAAYNGQLF
V gene: TRBV7-9; clone size: many; J gene: TRBJ2-2; D gene: NA; CDR3 DNA: TGTGCCAGCAGCCCGCGATACACCGGGGAGCTGTTTTTT; CDR3 protein: CASSPRYTGELFF
V gene: TRBV11-2; clone size: NA; J gene: TRBJ1-5; D gene: NA; CDR3 DNA: TGTGCCAGCAGCTTAGATGGTACCCTGGGCTGGGATCAGCCCCAGCATTTT; CDR3 protein: CASSLDGTLGWDQPQHF
V gene: TRBV6-2/TRBV6-3; clone size: many; J gene: TRBJ1-1; D gene: NA; CDR3 DNA: TGTGCCAGCAGTTACAGAAGGAACACTGAAGCTTTCTTT; CDR3 protein: CASSYRRNTEAFF
V gene: TRBV3-1; clone size: NA; J gene: TRBJ2-7; D gene: NA; CDR3 DNA: TGTGCCAGCAGCCCCGGGACGGACGGTGAGCAGTACTTC; CDR3 protein: CASSPGTDGEQYF
V gene: TRBV5-1; clone size: many; J gene: TRBJ2-2; D gene: TRBD2; CDR3 DNA: TGCGCCAGTACCCCAGCGGGGGGGGAAACCGGGGAGCTGTTTTTT; CDR3 protein: CASTPAGGETGELFF
V gene: TRBV20-1; clone size: many; J gene: TRBJ2-1; D gene: NA; CDR3 DNA: TGCAGTGCGGGTAACAGAGGTATCGTGAATGAGCAGTTCTTC; CDR3 protein: CSAGNRGIVNEQFF
V gene: TRBV9; clone size: many; J gene: TRBJ2-1; D gene: TRBD2; CDR3 DNA: TGTGCCAGCAGCGTAGGAGGTAGCGGGAGAGTGCAGTTCTTC; CDR3 protein: CASSVGGSGRVQFF
V gene: TRBV29-1; clone size: few; J gene: TRBJ1-4; D gene: NA; CDR3 DNA: TGCAGCGTTGCAATGTCAGAGAATAATGAAAAACTGTTTTTT; CDR3 protein: CSVAMSENNEKLFF
V gene: TRBV7-9; clone size: NA; J gene: TRBJ1-1; D gene: TRBD1; CDR3 DNA: TGTGCCAGCAGCGACAGGGGGCGGACTGAAGCTTTCTTT; CDR3 protein: CASSDRGRTEAFF
V gene: TRBV11-2; clone size: many; J gene: TRBJ1-2; D gene: NA; CDR3 DNA: TGTGCCAGCAGCTTCCGGAACGGCAGGGGCCGAGCTAACTATGGCTACACCTTC; CDR3 protein: CASSFRNGRGRANYGYTF
V gene: TRBV7-9; clone size: few; J gene: TRBJ2-5; D gene: NA; CDR3 DNA: TGTGCCAGCAGCTTACAAGAGTGGGAGACCCAGTACTTC; CDR3 protein: CASSLQEWETQYF
V gene: TRBV20-1; clone size: many; J gene: TRBJ2-3; D gene: NA; CDR3 DNA: TGCAGTGCTAGGCATCCGGGGCGTTCGGACACAGATACGCAGTATTTT; CDR3 protein: CSARHPGRSDTDTQYF
V gene: TRBV19; clone size: NA; J gene: TRBJ2-1; D gene: NA; CDR3 DNA: TGTGCCAGTAGTCCCGCCCTCCGACACATCTACAATGAGCAGTTCTTC; CDR3 protein: CASSPALRHIYNEQFF
V gene: TRBV19; clone size: many; J gene: TRBJ2-3; D gene: NA; CDR3 DNA: TGTGCCATACGAAGCCATAGCACAGATACGCAGTATTTT; CDR3 protein: CAIRSHSTDTQYF
V gene: TRBV20-1; clone size: NA; J gene: TRBJ1-2; D gene: TRBD1; CDR3 DNA: TGCAGTGCTAGTAGACGGAAGGCTGACAGGGCGGTCTATGGCTACACCTTC; CDR3 protein: CSASRRKADRAVYGYTF
V gene: TRBV12-3/TRBV12-4; clone size: many; J gene: TRBJ2-2; D gene: TRBD2; CDR3 DNA: TGTGCCAGCAGTTTCATACCACTTAGCGGGGTCAACACCGGGGAGCTGTTTTTT; CDR3 protein: CASSFIPLSGVNTGELFF
V gene: TRBV7-2; clone size: many; J gene: TRBJ2-1; D gene: NA; CDR3 DNA: TGTGCCAGCAGCTTACTGGTTAGCTCCTACAATGAGCAGTTCTTC; CDR3 protein: CASSLLVSSYNEQFF
V gene: TRBV5-1; clone size: many; J gene: TRBJ2-7; D gene: NA; CDR3 DNA: TGCGCCAGCAGCTTGGCGGGGACAAATGCCTACGAGCAGTACTTC; CDR3 protein: CASSLAGTNAYEQYF
V gene: TRBV6-5; clone size: NA; J gene: TRBJ2-3; D gene: TRBD1; CDR3 DNA: TGTGCCAGCAGTTCCTTCGGGACAGGGGATACGCAGTATTTT; CDR3 protein: CASSSFGTGDTQYF
V gene: TRBV9; clone size: many; J gene: TRBJ2-2; D gene: NA; CDR3 DNA: TGTGCCAGCAGCGTAGAGCTCCTTGGCCCAAACACCGGGGAGCTGTTTTTT; CDR3 protein: CASSVELLGPNTGELFF
V gene: TRBV2; clone size: NA; J gene: TRBJ2-3; D gene: NA; CDR3 DNA: TGTGCCAGCAGTGAGACTGGGGCGGGTCACGGAGATACGCAGTATTTT; CDR3 protein: CASSETGAGHGDTQYF
V gene: TRBV5-1; clone size: many; J gene: TRBJ1-5; D gene: NA; CDR3 DNA: TGCGCCAGCAGCTCTCAGGGGTTCCAGCCCCAGCATTTT; CDR3 protein: CASSSQGFQPQHF
V gene: TRBV7-9; clone size: many; J gene: TRBJ2-1; D gene: NA; CDR3 DNA: TGTGCCAGCAGCTTATCAAGGGGTCTGGGCAATGAGCAGTTCTTC; CDR3 protein: CASSLSRGLGNEQFF
V gene: TRBV5-1; clone size: many; J gene: TRBJ2-1; D gene: NA; CDR3 DNA: TGCGCCAGCACCCCCTCAGGAGCGGTCGGCAATGAGCAGTTCTTC; CDR3 protein: CASTPSGAVGNEQFF
V gene: TRBV10-2; clone size: many; J gene: TRBJ1-3; D gene: NA; CDR3 DNA: TGCGCCAGCAGTCCTGGGGGACGTCGGTTCTCTGGAAACACCATATATTTT; CDR3 protein: CASSPGGRRFSGNTIYF
V gene: TRBV5-1; clone size: few; J gene: TRBJ2-3; D gene: NA; CDR3 DNA: TGCGCCAGCAGCTTGGACAGTCGGACAGATACGCAGTATTTT; CDR3 protein: CASSLDSRTDTQYF
V gene: TRBV7-9; clone size: NA; J gene: TRBJ2-2; D gene: TRBD1; CDR3 DNA: TGTGCCAGCAGCTCGGACAGGGGTCGGATCGGGGAGCTGTTTTTT; CDR3 protein: CASSSDRGRIGELFF
V gene: TRBV11-2; clone size: many; J gene: TRBJ2-1; D gene: TRBD2; CDR3 DNA: TGTGCCAGCAGCTCGCTAGCCCACGCGGGAGGGGGCTCCTACAATGAGCAGTTCTTC; CDR3 protein: CASSSLAHAGGGSYNEQFF
V gene: TRBV28; clone size: NA; J gene: TRBJ1-2; D gene: TRBD1; CDR3 DNA: TGTGCCAGCACCAGGTCCCGGACAGGGTCCCATGGCTACACCTTC; CDR3 protein: CASTRSRTGSHGYTF
V gene: TRBV19; clone size: NA; J gene: TRBJ2-3; D gene: TRBD2; CDR3 DNA: TGTGCCAGTACCTTCACCGGCGGGAGTGGGGCAGATACGCAGTATTTT; CDR3 protein: CASTFTGGSGADTQYF